This T cell receptor beta chain came from a study of CD8+ T cells in alopecia areata. Study background: Treated patients were given oral tofacitinib, which was dosed at 5 to 10 mg twice daily. Broader study findings: Scalp clonality dropped significantly under tofacitinib, as did expanded CD8+ top-100 clones. Higher clonality than in normal scalp was seen in lesional scalp, especially alopecia totalis/universalis.

As regards this clone: Its matching antigen is unknown.

Looked up from germline, CDR1 is SGHDN and CDR2 is FVKESK. This CDR3 is built from 16 residues. V was cut by 0 bases and J by 1 base, with 12 bases left in between. Stated treatment: oral pan-JAK inhibitor, 5-10 mg twice daily. Extracted RNA was reverse transcribed into cDNA, the sequencing template. Data came from immunoSEQ multiplex PCR; TCRdb stores just in-frame clones and leaves some out. The table lists more than 110,000 clones, 45% to 65% of them singletons. The source of this sequence is a human donor with alopecia areata. This specimen consisted of CD8+ T cells sorted from blood, obtained at week 4, from a patient treated with tofacitinib. This chain links TRBV14 with TRBJ2-5; D remains unclear. CDR3 nucleotide sequence: TGTGCCAGCAGCCAAGATCAGAGCAGGCCCCAAGAGACCCAGTACTTC. Protein: CASSQDQSRPQETQYF.